This T cell receptor (beta chain) was sequenced during a study of blood T cells in healthy people across ages. Study findings and constraints: Higher naive T cell percentage went strongly together with higher TCR beta diversity.

A second PCR, run for roughly 7 to 11 cycles, used a sample-barcoded 5' primer plus a J-beta primer mix. TCRdb re-called the 5' RACE reads with MiXCR, one entry per CDR3 protein. The sample has 550,000 to 750,000 distinct CDR3 sequences; roughly 21% are singletons. For this clonotype: The antigen is not known.

PBMCs numbering at least 7 million were isolated per sample. This CDR3 is 17 amino acids long. V was cut by 0 bases and J by 6 bases, with 18 bases left in between. Per the germline V gene, CDR1 is LGHNA and CDR2 is YSLEER. The sequenced sample was blood. This rearrangement joins TRBV4-3 to TRBJ2-1; TRBD2 might be the D (6 bases). The TCR comes from a man in his 70s in good health. CDR3 loop: CASSQDLRLVVPNEQFF. The CDR3 DNA reads as TGCGCCAGCAGCCAAGATCTTAGACTAGTCGTTCCCAATGAGCAGTTCTTC.